These 17 T cell receptor beta chains were all obtained from the same sample, sequenced in a study of identifying expanded T cells in peripheral blood (dated by TCRdb to the late 2010s). The library relied on the immunoSEQ multiplex PCR assay. TCRdb obtained this table from immuneACCESS and retained in-frame rearrangements with V and J assigned. These tables miss some clones; where compared with another copy, unresolved V genes account for less than half of the shortfall, and the remainder is unexplained. This sample gives around 100,000 clones in total; around nine tenths of them show up just once. The ten top clones hold roughly 17% of the sample. Specimen: blood. Receptor source: a person aged 18-70 years in good health.

J is TRBJ1-6 and V is TRBV6-1; no reliable D call. Trimming shortened V by 4 bases and J by 7 bases, and 11 bases separated the two germline ends. There are 14 residues in the CDR3. Germline assignment: CDR1 MNHNS and CDR2 SASEGT. CDR3 sequence: CASSGGTGNSPLHF. The CDR3 DNA sequence: TGTGCCAGCAGTGGGGGAACTGGGAATTCACCCCTCCACTTT.

The CDR3 loop is CASSLDGASNQPQHF. The DNA for the CDR3 is TGTGCCAGCAGCTTAGATGGGGCGAGCAATCAGCCCCAGCATTTT. The rearrangement links TRBV7-8 to TRBJ1-5, with D maybe TRBD1 (5 bases). Germline V gene lookup returns CDR1 SGHVS and CDR2 FQNEAQ. The CDR3 extends over 15 amino acids. Trimming stripped 1 base from V and 1 base from J, with 8 bases between. Supplemented by reference TRBV7-8 and TRBJ1-5, the full variable domain reads GAGVSQSPRYKVAKRGQDVALRCDPISGHVSLFWYQQALGQGPEFLTYFQNEAQLDKSGLPSDRFFAERPEGSVSTLKIQRTQQEDSAVYLCASSLDGASNQPQHFGDGTRLSIL.

The genes are TRBV6-6 and TRBJ2-7; the match to TRBD1 covers 10 bases. CDR3 length equals 16 residues. Germline-derived CDR1 and CDR2 are MNHNY and SVGAGI (reference sequence). The trim removed 4 bases at V and 2 bases at J, leaving 8 bases unmatched. The CDR3 spells CASSFSWTGGAYEQYF. The CDR3 nucleotides read TGTGCCAGCAGTTTCTCTTGGACAGGGGGAGCCTACGAGCAGTACTTC.

The chain recombines TRBV19 with TRBJ2-3; D possibly corresponds to TRBD2 (7 bases). This CDR3 has 15 residues. Per germline, CDR1 LNHDA and CDR2 SQIVND (reference sequence). The V end lost 3 bases, the J end lost 4 bases, and 14 bases lay between the germline ends. CDR3 amino acids: CASSIGGAPPDTQYF. In DNA, the CDR3 is TGTGCCAGTAGTATTGGGGGGGCCCCCCCAGATACGCAGTATTTT.

The V and J genes are TRBV15 and TRBJ2-7, with 10 positions matching TRBD1. Trimming took 1 base from V and 3 from J; bases not matched to a gene: 3. Germline loops: CDR1 LNHNV, CDR2 YYDKDF (reference sequence). CDR3 length: 15 residues. CDR3 coding DNA: TGTGCCACCAGCAGAGGGGGGACAGGGGACTACGAGCAGTACTTC. Translated, it gives CATSRGGTGDYEQYF.

The rearrangement joins TRBV11-2 to TRBJ2-6; D is perhaps TRBD2 (5 bases). Looked up from germline, CDR1 is SGHAT and CDR2 is FQNNGV. The V end lost 1 base, the J end lost 2 bases, and 9 bases lay between the germline ends. This CDR3 comprises 16 residues. The DNA of the CDR3 is TGTGCCAGCAGCTTAGGTGGAGGAGCTGGGGCCAACGTCCTGACTTTC. The encoded protein is CASSLGGGAGANVLTF.

The chain recombines TRBV7-9 with TRBJ2-4; 7 bases are a match to TRBD1. The CDR3 loop spans 13 amino acids. Germline V lookup: CDR1 SEHNR, CDR2 FQNEAQ (reference sequence). Trimming took 6 bases from V and 6 from J; bases not matched to a gene: 5. The CDR3 nucleotides read TGTGCCAGCAGTCCCGGGACAGTAAACATTCAGTACTTC. As protein: CASSPGTVNIQYF.

The chain has TRBV6-1 and TRBJ1-2, with D unclear. The germline V gene encodes CDR1 MNHNS and CDR2 SASEGT. Trimming cost V 8 bases and J 4 bases, with 14 bases left between them. This CDR3 spans 13 amino acids. CDR3 sequence: CASGTQLLYGYTF. The CDR3 DNA is TGTGCCAGCGGTACACAGCTTCTCTATGGCTACACCTTC.

The chain carries TRBV7-9 and TRBJ1-1, with a tentative D call TRBD1 (5 bases). In germline, CDR1 is SEHNR, CDR2 FQNEAQ (reference sequence). The CDR3 is made up of 14 amino acids. Trimming took off 4 bases at V and 4 bases at J, with 13 bases between the two ends. The CDR3 sequence is CASSSWGLGTEAFF. The CDR3 bases are TGTGCCAGCAGCTCCTGGGGCCTAGGCACTGAAGCTTTCTTT.

This chain uses TRBV5-1 with TRBJ1-1, with unresolved D. Looked up from germline, CDR1 is SGHRS and CDR2 is YFSETQ. V lost 2 bases to trimming and J lost 4 bases, with 9 bases between them. The CDR3 is 13 residues long. Here the CDR3 DNA reads TGCGCCAGCAGCTTAACTCCATCCACTGAAGCTTTCTTT. Protein product: CASSLTPSTEAFF.

V and J are TRBV5-6 and TRBJ1-1, with D unresolved. Germline values: CDR1 SGHDT, CDR2 YYEEEE. Trimming left V 7 bases short and J 3 bases short, with 19 bases between. The CDR3 has 15 amino acids. As DNA, the CDR3 is TGTGCCAGCCAAGAAATGCTCGACGATTACACTGAAGCTTTCTTT. Protein sequence: CASQEMLDDYTEAFF.

This chain joins TRBV20-1 and TRBJ1-1; 10 bases agree with TRBD1. The trim removed 5 bases at V and 11 bases at J, leaving 5 bases unmatched. The CDR3 is 11 residues long. Germline V gene lookup returns CDR1 DFQATT and CDR2 SNEGSKA (reference sequence). The CDR3 loop reads CSAGDRGLAFF. In DNA, the CDR3 is TGCAGTGCTGGGGACAGGGGACTTGCTTTCTTT.

This sequence joins TRBV11-2 and TRBJ2-7; 7 nucleotides match TRBD1. The CDR3 spans 14 residues. V lost 5 bases to trimming and J lost 4 bases; unmatched junction nucleotides: 8. The germline CDR1 and CDR2 sequences are SGHAT and FQNNGV. The CDR3 DNA sequence: TGTGCCAGCAGCCCTCCGGGACAGTCTTACGAGCAGTACTTC. The encoded protein is CASSPPGQSYEQYF. Full variable domain (missing parts from reference TRBV11-2 and TRBJ2-7): EAGVAQSPRYKIIEKRQSVAFWCNPISGHATLYWYQQILGQGPKLLIQFQNNGVVDDSQLPKDRFSAERLKGVDSTLKIQPAKLEDSAVYLCASSPPGQSYEQYFGPGTRLTVT.

This chain links TRBV6-6 with TRBJ2-1, with D possibly being TRBD1 (5 bases). The CDR3 runs 13 residues. V dropped 6 bases and J dropped 9 bases, with 15 bases sitting between them. The germline V gene has CDR1 MNHNY and CDR2 SVGAGI (reference sequence). The CDR3 DNA follows: TGTGCCAGCAGGCCCCAGGGAAAGGCTGAGCAGTTCTTC. Protein: CASRPQGKAEQFF.

The rearrangement links TRBV18 to TRBJ1-1, with 7 bases aligning to TRBD1. This CDR3 has 16 amino acids. Germline CDR1 and CDR2: KGHSH and LQKENI. V gave up 1 base and J gave up 3 bases; unmatched junction bases: 8. In DNA, the CDR3 is TGTGCCAGCTCACCACTGTTGGGACAGACATACACTGAAGCTTTCTTT. Protein sequence: CASSPLLGQTYTEAFF.

This clone was counted only a few times. This chain connects TRBV7-8 to TRBJ2-3; 9 bases are a match to TRBD2. After removal of 1 base from V and 7 bases from J, the junction contained 18 bases not matched to a gene. The length of the CDR3 is 19 residues. CDR1 SGHVS and CDR2 FQNEAQ come from the germline V gene. CDR3 protein: CASSLGLGTGTSIINTQYF. As DNA, the CDR3 is TGTGCCAGCAGCTTAGGGCTCGGGACCGGGACTAGCATCATTAATACGCAGTATTTT.

V gene TRBV13 combines with J gene TRBJ2-6; maybe TRBD2 (5 bases). Germline assignment: CDR1 PRHDT and CDR2 FYEKMQ (reference sequence). Trimming cost V 5 bases and J 0 bases, with 14 bases left between them. The CDR3 sequence is 17 residues long. CDR3: CASSPVWERSGANVLTF. For the CDR3, the DNA is TGTGCCAGCAGCCCAGTGTGGGAGCGCTCTGGGGCCAACGTCCTGACTTTC.